The 22 T cell receptor beta chains presented below share a single source sample, sequenced in a study of T cell repertoires in cytomegalovirus infection. Their target antigens are unknown. TCRdb used MiXCR to reprocess the reads, holding one entry per CDR3 protein. The sample has approximately 1,000,000 distinct CDR3 sequences; roughly 31% are singletons. Material: cultured CD8+ T cells from PBMCs, obtained from culture after CMV antigen stimulation. The receptors were sampled from a human donor in good health (CMV status not recorded). Some clones in this sample may be carry-over from other donors' samples.

This clonotype came up a few times. The chain recombines TRBV27 with TRBJ2-1; 9 bases align to TRBD2. This CDR3 comprises 15 residues. Germline assignment: CDR1 MNHEY and CDR2 SMNVEV (reference sequence). V lost 5 bases to trimming and J lost 8 bases; unmatched junction nucleotides: 10. This CDR3 reads CASSAGLAMNYEQFF. The CDR3 DNA follows: TGTGCCAGCAGTGCGGGACTAGCAATGAATTATGAGCAGTTCTTC.

The chain carries TRBV9 and TRBJ1-3; possibly TRBD1 for D (5 bases). Germline CDR1 reads SGDLS; CDR2 reads YYNGEE. The V and J ends lost 2 bases and 0 bases respectively, with 12 bases between them. This CDR3 has 16 amino acids. The CDR3 nucleotides are TGTGCCAGCAGCGTCCTAGACAGTTCCTCTGGAAACACCATATATTTT. It translates to CASSVLDSSSGNTIYF. Drawing the rest from reference TRBV9 and TRBJ1-3, the complete variable domain is DSGVTQTPKHLITATGQRVTLRCSPRSGDLSVYWYQQSLDQGLQFLIQYYNGEERAKGNILERFSAQQFPDLHSELNLSSLELGDSALYFCASSVLDSSSGNTIYFGEGSWLTVV.

This chain links TRBV4-1 with TRBJ1-2; no clear D gene. The ends were cut back, 3 bases at V and 8 bases at J, with 16 bases in the middle. The CDR3 spans 14 residues. Germline loops: CDR1 MGHRA, CDR2 YSYEKL. The CDR3 loop reads CASSQTGLGGGYTF. Written as DNA, the CDR3 is TGCGCCAGCAGCCAGACGGGTCTAGGAGGGGGCTACACCTTC.

This clonotype was picked up a small number of times. The chain is built from TRBV7-9 and TRBJ2-7; D remains ambiguous. Trimming left V 6 bases short and J 0 bases short, with 12 bases between. The CDR3 loop spans 14 amino acids. The germline gives CDR1 SEHNR, CDR2 FQNEAQ (reference sequence). In DNA, the CDR3 is TGTGCCAGCAGTAACGGGTCGATCTCCTACGAGCAGTACGTC. Translating it yields CASSNGSISYEQYV.

The V and J genes are TRBV5-6 and TRBJ2-5; TRBD2 might be the D (5 bases). The CDR3 totals 14 residues. CDR1 is SGHDT, CDR2 YYEEEE, per germline. V was clipped by 4 bases and J by 1 base, with 11 bases between them. CDR3 protein: CASSLVEVQETQYF. CDR3 DNA: TGTGCCAGCAGCCTCGTGGAGGTCCAAGAGACCCAGTACTTC.

This clonotype was detected only a few times. The chain carries TRBV4-3 and TRBJ1-1; D not resolved. This CDR3 is built from 15 residues. Trimming shortened V by 0 bases and J by 3 bases, and 11 bases separated the two germline ends. Germline CDR1 reads LGHNA; CDR2 reads YSLEER. CDR3 amino acids: CASSQDHGRDTEAFF. The CDR3 region has the DNA TGCGCCAGCAGCCAAGATCATGGGAGGGACACTGAAGCTTTCTTT.

In its sample, this clonotype was seen a few times. This rearrangement joins TRBV7-9 to TRBJ1-5; D remains unclear. Germline loops: CDR1 SEHNR, CDR2 FQNEAQ (reference sequence). The CDR3 runs to 17 residues. V lost 0 bases to trimming and J lost 0 bases, with 12 bases between them. The CDR3 DNA reads TGTGCCAGCAGCTTAGCGTCGGGGAGATATAGCAATCAGCCCCAGCATTTT. Protein sequence: CASSLASGRYSNQPQHF.

The chain joins TRBV10-3 to TRBJ2-1; D unresolved. The ends were cut back, 0 bases at V and 1 base at J, with 7 bases in the middle. The CDR3 covers 15 residues. CDR1 and CDR2 (germline): ENHRY, SYGVKD. The CDR3 spells CAISESRPSYNEQFF. The CDR3, as DNA: TGTGCCATCAGTGAGTCAAGGCCTTCCTACAATGAGCAGTTCTTC.

This clonotype was detected only a few times. The CDR3 DNA reads TGTGCCAGCAGGGAGGGGCGGGGGGCTGGTATAGATACGCAGTATTTT. As protein: CASREGRGAGIDTQYF. The chain carries TRBV6-1 and TRBJ2-3; TRBD2 agrees at 8 bases. The germline gives CDR1 MNHNS, CDR2 SASEGT. The CDR3 contains 16 residues. Germline trimming cut 6 bases from V and 5 bases from J; bases unmatched to any gene: 13.

A few counts support this clonotype. The chain employs TRBV4-1 and TRBJ1-1; D unresolved. Germline CDR1 and CDR2: MGHRA and YSYEKL. Trimming took off 1 base at V and 0 bases at J, with 6 bases between the two ends. CDR3 length: 14 amino acids. This chain's CDR3 is CASSQGRMNTEAFF. CDR3 coding DNA: TGCGCCAGCAGCCAAGGGAGGATGAACACTGAAGCTTTCTTT.

The chain carries TRBV5-6 and TRBJ2-7; tentatively, D is TRBD1 (8 bases). This CDR3 spans 15 amino acids. The V gene's germline CDR1 is SGHDT and CDR2 YYEEEE. Trimming took 2 bases from V and 9 from J, leaving 21 bases between them. CDR3 in DNA: TGTGCCAGCAGCTTCGGACAGGGAGGGGGAAGGGGGCAGTACTTC. Residues: CASSFGQGGGRGQYF.

This clonotype showed up just a few times. The V call is TRBV10-3, the J call TRBJ2-2; D may match TRBD1 or TRBD2 (5 bases each). Germline lookup yields CDR1 ENHRY and CDR2 SYGVKD. The CDR3 loop spans 12 amino acids. Trimming removed 8 bases at V and 7 bases at J, with 11 bases between. CDR3 sequence: CAILGDYGELFF. In nucleotides, the CDR3 is TGTGCCATCTTGGGGGATTACGGGGAGCTGTTTTTT.

This clonotype appeared a few times. The chain combines TRBV12-3 or TRBV12-4 with TRBJ2-5, with 7 nucleotides matching TRBD2. V was pared by 6 bases and J by 1 base, with 5 bases of the junction left unmatched. The CDR3 covers 14 residues. The CDR3 loop is CASSPTSSQETQYF. Written as DNA, the CDR3 is TGTGCCAGCAGCCCGACTAGCAGCCAAGAGACCCAGTACTTC.

This clonotype was seen a handful of times. The V gene is TRBV29-1, the J gene TRBJ1-1; 7 bases agree with TRBD1. Per germline, CDR1 SQVTM and CDR2 ANQGSEA. The CDR3 has 13 residues. Losses at the gene ends were 1 base for V and 8 bases for J; bases not matched to a gene: 7. The CDR3 protein is CSVEGQGVEEAFF. In nucleotides, the CDR3 is TGCAGCGTTGAAGGACAGGGAGTCGAGGAAGCTTTCTTT.

This clonotype was detected once. The chain carries TRBV2 and TRBJ2-2; 12 bases align to TRBD2. Germline trimming cut 5 bases from V and 2 bases from J; bases unmatched to any gene: 6. CDR3 length equals 17 residues. Germline CDR1 and CDR2: SNHLY and FYNNEI. The CDR3 DNA reads as TGTGCCAGCAGTCCGTGGACTAGCGGGGAAAACACCGGGGAGCTGTTTTTT. This codes for CASSPWTSGENTGELFF.

In this sample, this clonotype turned up many times. The chain couples TRBV7-8 to TRBJ1-5; TRBD1 matches at 7 bases. This CDR3 has 16 amino acids. Unmatched junction bases numbered 2, after V lost 0 bases and J lost 0 bases. Germline CDR1 SGHVS, CDR2 FQNEAQ. Here the CDR3 reads CASSLAGTDSNQPQHF. CDR3 sequence (DNA): TGTGCCAGCAGCTTAGCGGGGACAGATAGCAATCAGCCCCAGCATTTT.

This clonotype came up a few times. The chain carries TRBV24-1 and TRBJ2-1; D is undetermined. V was cut by 5 bases and J by 5 bases, with 12 bases left in between. Germline values: CDR1 KGHDR, CDR2 SFDVKD. The CDR3 spans 14 residues. CDR3 DNA: TGTGCCACCAGTGCCTCGGACGGTAACAATGAGCAGTTCTTC. It encodes CATSASDGNNEQFF.

V gene TRBV20-1 combines with J gene TRBJ1-2; D not resolved. V lost 6 bases to trimming and J lost 6 bases, with 17 bases between them. The CDR3 loop spans 13 amino acids. Germline CDR1 DFQATT, CDR2 SNEGSKA (reference sequence). The chain's CDR3 is CSAPPLISNGYTF. DNA of the CDR3: TGCAGTGCCCCTCCATTGATAAGTAATGGCTACACCTTC.

This clonotype was seen a few times. V gene TRBV3-1 combines with J gene TRBJ1-5; D unclear. The CDR3 runs to 15 residues. Between the trimmed V and J ends, which lost 1 base and 0 bases, there was a span of 7 bases. Germline loops: CDR1 LGHDT, CDR2 YNNKEL (reference sequence). The CDR3 is CASSQGAPSNQPQHF. For the CDR3, the DNA is TGTGCCAGCAGCCAAGGAGCCCCTAGCAATCAGCCCCAGCATTTT. The entire variable domain, with the rest obtained from reference TRBV3-1 and TRBJ1-5, is as follows: DTAVSQTPKYLVTQMGNDKSIKCEQNLGHDTMYWYKQDSKKFLKIMFSYNNKELIINETVPNRFSPKSPDKAHLNLHINSLELGDSAVYFCASSQGAPSNQPQHFGDGTRLSIL.

This clonotype has at least ten counts. The chain carries TRBV12-3 or TRBV12-4 and TRBJ1-4; tentative D call: TRBD1 (6 bases). This CDR3 is 14 amino acids long. The ends were cut back, 5 bases at V and 8 bases at J, with 15 bases in the middle. CDR3 loop: CASSPRGGDEKLFF. The DNA of the CDR3 is TGTGCCAGCAGTCCCCGGGGGGGCGACGAAAAACTGTTTTTT.

The chain uses TRBV7-3 and TRBJ2-2; D is uncertain. Trimming removed 4 bases from V and 7 bases from J, with 13 bases in between. The CDR3 totals 14 residues. Germline V gene sequence: CDR1 SGHTA, CDR2 FQGTGA. The CDR3 DNA sequence: TGTGCCAGCAGCTCAGGCGCGGTGGGCGGGGAGCTGTTTTTT. As protein: CASSSGAVGGELFF.

A remark on this clonotype: A read error may produce the germline difference seen at one junction end. The CDR3 coding sequence is TGTGCCAGCAGGCAAGACGGGACGGGACAGCGAAACACAGATACGCAGTATTTT. It yields the protein CASRQDGTGQRNTDTQYF. This chain uses TRBV3-1 with TRBJ2-3, with 7 bases fitting TRBD1. The CDR3 has 18 residues. Germline-derived CDR1 and CDR2 are LGHDT and YNNKEL (reference sequence).